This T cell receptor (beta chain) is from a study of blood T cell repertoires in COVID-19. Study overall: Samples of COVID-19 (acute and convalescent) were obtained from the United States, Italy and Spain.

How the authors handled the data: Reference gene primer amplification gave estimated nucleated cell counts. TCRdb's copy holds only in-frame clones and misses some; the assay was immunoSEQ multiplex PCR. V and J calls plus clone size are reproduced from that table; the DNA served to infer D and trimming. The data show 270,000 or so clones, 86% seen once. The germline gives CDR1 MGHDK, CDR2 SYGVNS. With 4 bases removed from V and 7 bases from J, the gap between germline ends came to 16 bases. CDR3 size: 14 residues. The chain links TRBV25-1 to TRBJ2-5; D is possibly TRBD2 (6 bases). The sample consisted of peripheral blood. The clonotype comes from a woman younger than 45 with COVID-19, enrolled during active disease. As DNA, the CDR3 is TGTGCCAGCAGTGGTTCCGGGACTGAGGGGACCCAGTACTTC. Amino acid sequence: CASSGSGTEGTQYF. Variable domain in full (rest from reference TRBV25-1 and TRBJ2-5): EADIYQTPRYLVIGTGKKITLECSQTMGHDKMYWYQQDPGMELHLIHYSYGVNSTEKGDLSSESTVSRIRTEHFPLTLESARPSHTSQYLCASSGSGTEGTQYFGPGTRLLVL.